This T cell receptor (beta chain) was profiled in a study of CD8 T cells in Susac syndrome. Bulk CD8+ and CD4+ cells came from magnetic negative isolation; CD8+ TEMRA by FACS. V was pared by 2 bases and J by 9 bases, with 14 bases between. This CDR3 contains 14 residues. The germline V gene has CDR1 SGHTA and CDR2 FQGNSA. Study findings and constraints: The authors acknowledged that their TCR sequencing and HLA analysis involved a relatively small number of individuals.

The authors reverse transcribed roughly 0.5 to 1 ug RNA with random hexamers. TCRdb called the immunoSEQ multiplex PCR reads again in MiXCR, with one record for every CDR3 protein. The sample records roughly 150,000 distinct CDR3 sequences, roughly 94% being singletons. As to this clonotype: The target antigen is unknown.

The specimen was CD4+ T cells from PBMCs. The sequence was obtained from a human donor with multiple sclerosis. The chain has TRBV7-2 and TRBJ2-1; D is possibly TRBD1 or TRBD2 (5 bases each). For the CDR3, the DNA is TGTGCCAGCAGCTTAAGGAGGACTGGGGCTGAGCAGTTCTTC. Protein product: CASSLRRTGAEQFF.